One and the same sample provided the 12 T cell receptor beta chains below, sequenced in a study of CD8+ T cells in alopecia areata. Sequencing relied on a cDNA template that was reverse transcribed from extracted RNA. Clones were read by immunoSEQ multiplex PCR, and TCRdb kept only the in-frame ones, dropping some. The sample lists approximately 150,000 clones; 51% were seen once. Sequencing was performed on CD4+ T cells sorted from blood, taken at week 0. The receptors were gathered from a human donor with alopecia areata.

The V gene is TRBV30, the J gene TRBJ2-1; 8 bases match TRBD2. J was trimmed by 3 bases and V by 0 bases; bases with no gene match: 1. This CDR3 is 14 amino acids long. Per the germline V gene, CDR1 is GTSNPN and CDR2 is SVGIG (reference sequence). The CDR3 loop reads CAWSVAGVYNEQFF. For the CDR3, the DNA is TGTGCCTGGAGTGTAGCGGGGGTCTACAATGAGCAGTTCTTC.

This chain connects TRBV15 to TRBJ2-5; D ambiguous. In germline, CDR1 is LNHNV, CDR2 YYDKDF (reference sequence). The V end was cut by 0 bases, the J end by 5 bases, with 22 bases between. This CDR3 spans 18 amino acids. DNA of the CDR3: TGTGCCACCAGCAGAGATCTGCTCGGAGTAGTATTATGGGAGACCCAGTACTTC. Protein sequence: CATSRDLLGVVLWETQYF.

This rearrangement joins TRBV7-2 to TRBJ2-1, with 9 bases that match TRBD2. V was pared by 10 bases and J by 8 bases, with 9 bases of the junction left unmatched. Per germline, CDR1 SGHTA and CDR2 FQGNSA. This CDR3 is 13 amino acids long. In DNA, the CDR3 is TGTGCCACCAAAGGAGGCGGGAGGGATGAGCAGTTCTTC. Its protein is CATKGGGRDEQFF.

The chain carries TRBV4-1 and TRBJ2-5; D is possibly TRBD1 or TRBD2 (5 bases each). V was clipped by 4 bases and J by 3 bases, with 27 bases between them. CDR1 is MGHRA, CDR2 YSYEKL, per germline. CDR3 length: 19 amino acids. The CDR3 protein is CASSRRSRGPTAIKETQYF. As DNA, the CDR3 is TGCGCCAGCAGCCGTAGGAGCCGGGGCCCGACAGCGATAAAAGAGACCCAGTACTTC.

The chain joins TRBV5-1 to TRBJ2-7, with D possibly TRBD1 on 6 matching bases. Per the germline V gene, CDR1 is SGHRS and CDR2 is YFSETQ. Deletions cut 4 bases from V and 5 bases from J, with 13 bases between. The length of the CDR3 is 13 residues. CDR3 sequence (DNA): TGCGCCAGCAGCCTCGGACAGTTAAACGAGCAGTACTTC. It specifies CASSLGQLNEQYF.

The chain's CDR3 is CASSDFPLGETQYF. DNA for the CDR3: TGTGCCAGCAGTGATTTCCCTCTGGGGGAGACCCAGTACTTC. J is TRBJ2-5 and V is TRBV2; D unresolved. Germline CDR1 and CDR2: SNHLY and FYNNEI. This CDR3 region has 14 residues. V lost 3 bases to trimming and J lost 5 bases, with 13 bases between them.

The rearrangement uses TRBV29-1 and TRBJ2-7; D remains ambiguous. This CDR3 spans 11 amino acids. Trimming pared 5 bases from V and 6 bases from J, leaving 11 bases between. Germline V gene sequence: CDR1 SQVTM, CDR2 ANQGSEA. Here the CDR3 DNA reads TGCAGCGTTTCCGGCCCCCTCGAGCAGTACTTC. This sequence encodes CSVSGPLEQYF.

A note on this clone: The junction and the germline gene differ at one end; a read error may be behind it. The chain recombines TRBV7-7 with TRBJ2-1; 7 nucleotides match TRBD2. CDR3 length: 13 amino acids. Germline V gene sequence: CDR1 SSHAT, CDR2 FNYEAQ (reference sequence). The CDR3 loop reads CASSPRGVGEQFF. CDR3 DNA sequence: TGTGCTAGCAGCCCACGGGGGGTTGGTGAGCAGTTCTTC.

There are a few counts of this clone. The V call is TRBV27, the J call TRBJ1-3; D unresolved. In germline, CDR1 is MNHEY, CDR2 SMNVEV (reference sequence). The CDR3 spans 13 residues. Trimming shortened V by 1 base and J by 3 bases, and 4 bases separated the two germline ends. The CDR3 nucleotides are TGTGCCAGCAGTTTATTGGATGGAAACACCATATATTTT. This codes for CASSLLDGNTIYF.

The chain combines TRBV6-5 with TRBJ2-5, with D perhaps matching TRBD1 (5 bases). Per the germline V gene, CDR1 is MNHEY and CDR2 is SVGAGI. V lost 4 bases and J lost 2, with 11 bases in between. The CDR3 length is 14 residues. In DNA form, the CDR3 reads TGTGCCAGCAGTTTTTCGACAGAGCAAGAGACCCAGTACTTC. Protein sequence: CASSFSTEQETQYF.

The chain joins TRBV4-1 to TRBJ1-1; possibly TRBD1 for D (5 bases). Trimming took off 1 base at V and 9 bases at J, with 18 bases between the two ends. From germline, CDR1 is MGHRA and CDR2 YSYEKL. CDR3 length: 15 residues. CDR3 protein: CASSQGRSRDQQAFF. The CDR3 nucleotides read TGCGCCAGCAGCCAAGGAAGGTCCCGGGACCAACAAGCTTTCTTT.

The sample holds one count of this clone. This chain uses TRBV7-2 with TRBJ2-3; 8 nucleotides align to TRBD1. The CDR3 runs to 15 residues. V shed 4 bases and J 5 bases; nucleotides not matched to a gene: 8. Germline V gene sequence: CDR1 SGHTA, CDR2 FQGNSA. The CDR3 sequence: CASSSRTGQGDTQYF. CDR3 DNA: TGTGCCAGCAGCTCACGGACAGGGCAGGGAGATACGCAGTATTTT.